Each of the 16 T cell receptor beta chains below was sequenced from the same sample in a study of Ad26.COV2.S vaccination and SARS-CoV-2 variants. Sequenced by immunoSEQ multiplex PCR; TCRdb stores in-frame clones only, minus some. The table has about 680,000 clones, around 90% seen once. The treatment was: 15 to 20 received Ad26.COV2.S at low or high dose, single or two shots; about 5 received placebo; per-sample allocation not given. Sampling occurred on day 63 after the first vaccine or placebo injection. The sequencing here drew on peripheral blood, taken in a trial of Ad26.COV2.S vaccine versus placebo. These receptors were collected from a person aged 18-60 years who received the Ad26.COV2.S COVID-19 vaccine or a placebo.

V is TRBV15 and J is TRBJ1-5, with D maybe TRBD1 (6 bases). CDR1 is LNHNV, CDR2 YYDKDF, per germline (reference sequence). V shed 0 bases and J shed 6 bases, with 12 bases lying between them. The CDR3 spans 15 residues. The CDR3 nucleotides read TGTGCCACCAGCAGAGACAAGTCAGGGGCTCAGCCCCAGCATTTT. This gives the protein CATSRDKSGAQPQHF. The whole variable domain, filled in from reference TRBV15 and TRBJ1-5, reads DAMVIQNPRYQVTQFGKPVTLSCSQTLNHNVMYWYQQKSSQAPKLLFHYYDKDFNNEADTPDNFQSRRPNTSFCFLDIRSPGLGDTAMYLCATSRDKSGAQPQHFGDGTRLSIL.

This chain links TRBV25-1 with TRBJ2-5; D gene ambiguous. V was pared by 2 bases and J by 1 base, with 11 bases between. Germline CDR1 and CDR2: MGHDK and SYGVNS. The CDR3 extends over 15 amino acids. CDR3 residues: CASSEAPSGQETQYF. The CDR3 DNA sequence: TGTGCCAGCAGTGAAGCTCCCTCGGGCCAAGAGACCCAGTACTTC.

The chain's CDR3 is CASTGGQAAYEQYF. The DNA of the CDR3 is TGTGCCAGCACCGGGGGGCAGGCCGCCTACGAGCAGTACTTC. V gene TRBV7-9 combines with J gene TRBJ2-7; D might be TRBD2 (7 bases). Trimming removed 7 bases at V and 2 bases at J, with 15 bases between. The CDR3 consists of 14 residues. Germline V gives CDR1 SEHNR, CDR2 FQNEAQ (reference sequence).

The rearrangement uses TRBV6-6 and TRBJ2-7; 10 bases map to TRBD1. CDR1 and CDR2 from the germline V gene are MNHNY and SVGAGI (reference sequence). The CDR3 runs to 14 residues. Trimming at V came to 2 bases and at J to 6 bases, leaving 4 bases not matched to a gene. CDR3 residues: CASSYGDRGPEQYF. In DNA form, the CDR3 reads TGTGCCAGCAGTTACGGGGACAGGGGACCCGAGCAGTACTTC.

The CDR3 loop is CASSLDVAGGTDTQYF. The DNA for the CDR3 is TGTGCCAGCAGCCTCGATGTGGCGGGGGGCACAGATACGCAGTATTTT. The V and J genes are TRBV9 and TRBJ2-3, with 7 bases that match TRBD2. V lost 4 bases and J lost 1; bases outside the gene matches: 9. There are 16 residues in the CDR3. Germline V gene lookup returns CDR1 SGDLS and CDR2 YYNGEE.

The rearrangement joins TRBV19 to TRBJ2-5, with TRBD1 matching over 11 bases. Per germline, CDR1 LNHDA and CDR2 SQIVND (reference sequence). The CDR3 spans 15 residues. V lost 7 bases and J lost 4; bases outside the gene matches: 8. CDR3 sequence reads: CASTLGTGGRETQYF. The CDR3 DNA follows: TGTGCCAGTACCTTGGGGACAGGGGGACGAGAGACCCAGTACTTC. The variable domain in full, with the rest retrieved from reference TRBV19 and TRBJ2-5, is DGGITQSPKYLFRKEGQNVTLSCEQNLNHDAMYWYRQDPGQGLRLIYYSQIVNDFQKGDIAEGYSVSREKKESFPLTVTSAQKNPTAFYLCASTLGTGGRETQYFGPGTRLLVL.

Only one count was recorded for this clone. This chain links TRBV29-1 with TRBJ1-1, with unresolved D. V was clipped by 7 bases and J by 3 bases, with 15 bases between them. The CDR3 spans 13 residues. Germline V gene lookup returns CDR1 SQVTM and CDR2 ANQGSEA. The CDR3: CSAVRPEDTEAFF. CDR3 nucleotide sequence: TGCAGCGCGGTGCGTCCCGAGGACACTGAAGCTTTCTTT.

This chain joins TRBV6-2 or TRBV6-3 and TRBJ1-5; D possibly corresponds to TRBD1 (6 bases). The germline V gene has CDR1 MNHEY and CDR2 SVGEGT. V was pared by 4 bases and J by 6 bases, with 16 bases between. The CDR3 spans 15 residues. The CDR3 here is CASSWIRGEIQPQHF. CDR3 nucleotide sequence: TGTGCCAGCAGTTGGATAAGGGGGGAGATTCAGCCCCAGCATTTT.

The chain recombines TRBV29-1 with TRBJ2-1, with 8 bases that match TRBD1. Per the germline V gene, CDR1 is SQVTM and CDR2 is ANQGSEA. V lost 3 bases and J lost 5; bases outside the gene matches: 3. This CDR3 region has 13 residues. The CDR3 nucleotides read TGCAGCGTTGACCGGGACAGGCACAATGAGCAGTTCTTC. It is translated as CSVDRDRHNEQFF.

The chain has TRBV4-2 and TRBJ2-3; 11 positions match TRBD2. V was pared by 6 bases and J by 5 bases, with 4 bases of the junction left unmatched. The CDR3 is made up of 14 amino acids. The germline V gene has CDR1 LGHNA and CDR2 YNFKEQ. In DNA, the CDR3 is TGTGCCAGCAGGAAGACTAGCGGGGTAGATACGCAGTATTTT. Translating it yields CASRKTSGVDTQYF.

The rearrangement uses TRBV15 and TRBJ1-1; maybe TRBD1 (5 bases). The ends were cut back, 3 bases at V and 2 bases at J, with 7 bases in the middle. Looked up from germline, CDR1 is LNHNV and CDR2 is YYDKDF (reference sequence). This CDR3 has 13 residues. This CDR3 reads CATSSDSNTEAFF. The CDR3 coding sequence is TGTGCCACCAGCAGCGACAGTAACACTGAAGCTTTCTTT. Full variable domain (outside the CDR3, taken from reference TRBV15 and TRBJ1-1): DAMVIQNPRYQVTQFGKPVTLSCSQTLNHNVMYWYQQKSSQAPKLLFHYYDKDFNNEADTPDNFQSRRPNTSFCFLDIRSPGLGDTAMYLCATSSDSNTEAFFGQGTRLTVV.

In its sample, this clone was seen once. The chain carries TRBV18 and TRBJ1-3; tentative D call: TRBD1 (6 bases). Germline loops: CDR1 KGHSH, CDR2 LQKENI. The CDR3 consists of 15 residues. Trimming removed 2 bases at V and 0 bases at J, with 8 bases between. CDR3 nucleotides: TGTGCCAGCTCACCAAACAGGGCCTCTGGAAACACCATATATTTT. Translation: CASSPNRASGNTIYF.

This clone appeared a single time. The rearrangement uses TRBV7-9 and TRBJ1-6; D gene ambiguous. V lost 1 base, J lost 7 bases, and 8 bases lay in between. The CDR3 consists of 14 residues. Per the germline V gene, CDR1 is SEHNR and CDR2 is FQNEAQ (reference sequence). CDR3 loop: CASSLDSLNSPLHF. The CDR3 nucleotides are TGTGCCAGCAGCTTAGACAGCTTAAATTCACCCCTCCACTTT.

J is TRBJ1-1 and V is TRBV2; D is unresolved. Between the trimmed V and J ends, which lost 3 bases and 9 bases, there was a span of 14 bases. CDR3 size: 13 residues. Germline V gene sequence: CDR1 SNHLY, CDR2 FYNNEI. CDR3 sequence reads: CASSDLAEIQAFF. In DNA, the CDR3 is TGTGCCAGCAGTGATTTGGCAGAAATACAAGCTTTCTTT.

The chain carries TRBV9 and TRBJ2-1, with D possibly matching TRBD1 (6 bases). This CDR3 comprises 14 residues. V shed 4 bases and J shed 1 base, with 9 bases lying between them. CDR1 and CDR2 (germline): SGDLS, YYNGEE. CDR3 sequence reads: CASSRTASYNEQFF. CDR3 sequence (DNA): TGTGCCAGCAGCCGGACAGCATCCTACAATGAGCAGTTCTTC.

The chain has TRBV14 and TRBJ1-3; D is possibly TRBD1 (6 bases). The CDR3 runs 15 residues. Trimming pared 3 bases from V and 0 bases from J, leaving 9 bases between. The germline V gene encodes CDR1 SGHDN and CDR2 FVKESK. In DNA form, the CDR3 reads TGTGCCAGCAGCCACACAGGGCTCTCTGGAAACACCATATATTTT. It encodes CASSHTGLSGNTIYF.